This T cell receptor (beta chain) was captured in a study of breast tumors, draining lymph nodes, adjacent tissues. Study observations and caveats: Tumor T cell lymph node origin was a supported hypothesis, not proven.

Axillary draining lymph nodes of breast cancer patients supplied the node samples. TCRdb used MiXCR to reprocess the multiplex PCR reads, holding one entry per CDR3 protein. The sample has 150,000 to 200,000 distinct CDR3 sequences; roughly a third are singletons. This clonotype was counted ten times or more. Its antigen is still unknown. The germline CDR1 and CDR2 sequences are SGHTA and FQGNSA. The CDR3 covers 15 residues. Trimming at V came to 0 bases and at J to 2 bases, leaving 1 base not matched to a gene. Specimen: axillary lymph node tissue. This chain uses TRBV7-2 with TRBJ2-7; TRBD2 aligns across 10 bases. The receptor's source is a female donor with breast cancer. Some clones in this sample may be carry-over from other donors' samples. CDR3 DNA sequence: TGTGCCAGCAGCTTAGCAACTAGCGGGGCCTACGAGCAGTACTTC. Protein: CASSLATSGAYEQYF.